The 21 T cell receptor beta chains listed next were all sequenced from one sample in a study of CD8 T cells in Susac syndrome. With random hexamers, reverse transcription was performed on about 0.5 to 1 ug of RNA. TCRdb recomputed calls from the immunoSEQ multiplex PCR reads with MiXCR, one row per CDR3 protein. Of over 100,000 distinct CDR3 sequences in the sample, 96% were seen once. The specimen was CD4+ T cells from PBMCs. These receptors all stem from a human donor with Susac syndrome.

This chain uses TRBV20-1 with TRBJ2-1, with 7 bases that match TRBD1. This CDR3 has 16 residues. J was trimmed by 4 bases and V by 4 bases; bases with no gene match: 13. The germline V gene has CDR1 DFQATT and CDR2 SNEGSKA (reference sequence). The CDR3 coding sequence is TGCAGTGCTACCCAGAGAGGGGGCAGGGGGTACAATGAGCAGTTCTTC. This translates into CSATQRGGRGYNEQFF.

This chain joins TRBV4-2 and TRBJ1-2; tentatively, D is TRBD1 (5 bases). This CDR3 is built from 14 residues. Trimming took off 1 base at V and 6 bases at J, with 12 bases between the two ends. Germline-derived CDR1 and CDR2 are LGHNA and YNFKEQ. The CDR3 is CASSQARGANGYTF. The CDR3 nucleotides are TGTGCCAGCAGCCAAGCTAGGGGCGCGAATGGCTACACCTTC.

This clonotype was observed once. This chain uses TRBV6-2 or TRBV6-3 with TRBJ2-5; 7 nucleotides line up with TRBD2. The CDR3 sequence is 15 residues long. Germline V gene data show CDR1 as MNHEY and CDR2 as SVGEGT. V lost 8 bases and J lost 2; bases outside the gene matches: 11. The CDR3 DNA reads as TGTGCCAGCTCTACCCACCGGACTAGACAAGAGACCCAGTACTTC. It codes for CASSTHRTRQETQYF.

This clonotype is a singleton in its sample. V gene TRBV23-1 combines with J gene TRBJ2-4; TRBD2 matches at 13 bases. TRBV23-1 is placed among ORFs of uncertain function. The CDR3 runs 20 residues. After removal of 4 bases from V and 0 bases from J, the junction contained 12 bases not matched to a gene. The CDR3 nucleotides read TGCGCCAGCAGTCTAACGCGACTAGCGGGAGGTTTCTTAGCCAAAAACATTCAGTACTTC. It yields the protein CASSLTRLAGGFLAKNIQYF.

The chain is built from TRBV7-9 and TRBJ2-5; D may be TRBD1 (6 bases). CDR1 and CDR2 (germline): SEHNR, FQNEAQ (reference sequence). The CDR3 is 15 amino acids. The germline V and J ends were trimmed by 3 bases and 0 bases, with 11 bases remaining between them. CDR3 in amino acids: CASSFRTDYQETQYF. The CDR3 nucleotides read TGTGCCAGCAGCTTCAGGACAGACTACCAAGAGACCCAGTACTTC.

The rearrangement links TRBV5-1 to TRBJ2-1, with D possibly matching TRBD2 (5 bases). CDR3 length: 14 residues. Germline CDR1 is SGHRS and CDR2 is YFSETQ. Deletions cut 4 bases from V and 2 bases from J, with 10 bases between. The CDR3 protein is CASSEGEAYNEQFF. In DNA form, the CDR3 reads TGCGCCAGCAGCGAGGGAGAGGCCTACAATGAGCAGTTCTTC.

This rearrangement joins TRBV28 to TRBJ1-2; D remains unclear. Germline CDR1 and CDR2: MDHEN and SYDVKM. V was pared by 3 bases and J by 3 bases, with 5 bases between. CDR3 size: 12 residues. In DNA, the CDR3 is TGTGCCAGCAGTTTTTTGGACTATGGCTACACCTTC. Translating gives CASSFLDYGYTF.

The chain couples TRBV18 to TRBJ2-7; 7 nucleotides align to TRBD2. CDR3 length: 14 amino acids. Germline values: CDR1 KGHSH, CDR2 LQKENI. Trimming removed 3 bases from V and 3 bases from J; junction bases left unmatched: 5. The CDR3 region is CASSPGRESYEQYF. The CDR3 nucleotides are TGTGCCAGCTCACCGGGGCGGGAGAGCTACGAGCAGTACTTC.

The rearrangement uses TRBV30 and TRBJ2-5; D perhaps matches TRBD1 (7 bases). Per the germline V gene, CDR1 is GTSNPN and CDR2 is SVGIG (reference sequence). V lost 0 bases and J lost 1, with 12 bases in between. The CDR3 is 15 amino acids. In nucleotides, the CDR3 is TGTGCCTGGAGTGTACCCAGGGGGGCCCAAGAGACCCAGTACTTC. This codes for CAWSVPRGAQETQYF.

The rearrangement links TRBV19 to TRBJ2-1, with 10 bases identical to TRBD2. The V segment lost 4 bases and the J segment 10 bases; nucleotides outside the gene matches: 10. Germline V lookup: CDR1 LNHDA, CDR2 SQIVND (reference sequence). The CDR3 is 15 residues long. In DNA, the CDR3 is TGTGCCAGTAGTACTGGACTAGCGGCTGAGGGGGAGCAGTTCTTC. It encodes CASSTGLAAEGEQFF.

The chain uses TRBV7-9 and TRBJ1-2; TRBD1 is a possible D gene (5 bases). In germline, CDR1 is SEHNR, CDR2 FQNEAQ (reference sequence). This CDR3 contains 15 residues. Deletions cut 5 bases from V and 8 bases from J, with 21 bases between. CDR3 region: CASSTNTGGQKGYTF. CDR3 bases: TGTGCCAGCAGCACAAATACGGGGGGTCAGAAAGGCTACACCTTC.

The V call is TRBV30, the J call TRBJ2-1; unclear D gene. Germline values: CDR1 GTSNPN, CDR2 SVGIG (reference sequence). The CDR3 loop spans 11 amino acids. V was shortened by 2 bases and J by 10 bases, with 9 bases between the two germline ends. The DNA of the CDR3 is TGTGCCTGGAGTATCGCATTAGAGCAGTTCTTC. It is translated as CAWSIALEQFF.

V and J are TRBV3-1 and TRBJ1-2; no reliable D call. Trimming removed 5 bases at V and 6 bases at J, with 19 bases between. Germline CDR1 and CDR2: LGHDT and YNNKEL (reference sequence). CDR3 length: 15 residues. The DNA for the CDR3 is TGTGCCAGCAGCGACCTGGGTGAACAAGGGCATGGCTACACCTTC. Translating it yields CASSDLGEQGHGYTF.

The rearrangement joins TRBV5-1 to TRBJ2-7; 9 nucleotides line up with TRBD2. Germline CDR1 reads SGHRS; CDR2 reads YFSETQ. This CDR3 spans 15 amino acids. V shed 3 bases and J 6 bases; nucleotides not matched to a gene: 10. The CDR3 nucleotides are TGCGCCAGCAGCTCCGGCGGGAGGGCCCTCGGCGAGCAGTACTTC. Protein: CASSSGGRALGEQYF.

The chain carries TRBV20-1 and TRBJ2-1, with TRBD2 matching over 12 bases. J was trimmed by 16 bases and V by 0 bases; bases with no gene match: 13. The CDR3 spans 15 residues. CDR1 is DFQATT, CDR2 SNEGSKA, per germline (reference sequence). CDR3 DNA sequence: TGCAGTGCTAGAGATGAGACTAGCGGGAGCGGTAGAAATTTCTTC. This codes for CSARDETSGSGRNFF.

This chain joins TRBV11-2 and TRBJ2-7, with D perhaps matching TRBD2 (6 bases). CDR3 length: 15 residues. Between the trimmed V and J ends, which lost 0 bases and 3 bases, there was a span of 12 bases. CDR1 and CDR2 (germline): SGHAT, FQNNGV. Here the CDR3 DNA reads TGTGCCAGCAGCTTAGATAGGGCGGGGATCTACGAGCAGTACTTC. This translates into CASSLDRAGIYEQYF.

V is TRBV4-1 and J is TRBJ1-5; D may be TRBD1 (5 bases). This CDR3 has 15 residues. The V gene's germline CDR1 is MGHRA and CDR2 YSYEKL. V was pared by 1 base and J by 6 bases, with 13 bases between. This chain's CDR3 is CASSQGGRERQPQHF. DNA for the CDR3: TGCGCCAGCAGCCAAGGGGGCAGGGAGCGTCAGCCCCAGCATTTT.

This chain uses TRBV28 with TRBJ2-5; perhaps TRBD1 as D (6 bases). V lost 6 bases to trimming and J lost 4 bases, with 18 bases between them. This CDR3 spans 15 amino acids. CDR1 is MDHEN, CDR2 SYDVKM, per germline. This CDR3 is CASSLAENRAETQYF. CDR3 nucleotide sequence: TGTGCCAGCAGCCTAGCCGAAAACAGGGCAGAGACCCAGTACTTC. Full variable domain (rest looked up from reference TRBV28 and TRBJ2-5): DVKVTQSSRYLVKRTGEKVFLECVQDMDHENMFWYRQDPGLGLRLIYFSYDVKMKEKGDIPEGYSVSREKKERFSLILESASTNQTSMYLCASSLAENRAETQYFGPGTRLLVL.

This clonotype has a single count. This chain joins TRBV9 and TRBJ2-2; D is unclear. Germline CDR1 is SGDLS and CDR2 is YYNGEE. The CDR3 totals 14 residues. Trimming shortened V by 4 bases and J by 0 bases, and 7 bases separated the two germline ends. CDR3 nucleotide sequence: TGTGCCAGCAGCCCCCACTCGAACACCGGGGAGCTGTTTTTT. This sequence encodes CASSPHSNTGELFF.

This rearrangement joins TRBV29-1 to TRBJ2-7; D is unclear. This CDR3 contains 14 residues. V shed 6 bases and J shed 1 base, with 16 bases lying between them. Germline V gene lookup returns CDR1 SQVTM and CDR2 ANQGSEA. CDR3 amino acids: CSVRTSQGSYEQYF. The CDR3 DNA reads TGCAGCGTCCGGACCTCCCAAGGGTCCTACGAGCAGTACTTC.

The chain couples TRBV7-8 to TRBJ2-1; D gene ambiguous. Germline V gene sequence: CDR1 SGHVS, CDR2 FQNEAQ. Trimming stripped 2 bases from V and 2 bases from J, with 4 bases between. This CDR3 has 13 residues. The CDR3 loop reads CASSLMAYNEQFF. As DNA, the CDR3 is TGTGCCAGCAGCTTAATGGCCTACAATGAGCAGTTCTTC. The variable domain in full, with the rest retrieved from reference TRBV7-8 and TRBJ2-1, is GAGVSQSPRYKVAKRGQDVALRCDPISGHVSLFWYQQALGQGPEFLTYFQNEAQLDKSGLPSDRFFAERPEGSVSTLKIQRTQQEDSAVYLCASSLMAYNEQFFGPGTRLTVL.